What follows are 3 T cell receptor beta chains derived from one specimen sequenced in a study of cytomegalovirus exposure and HLA in healthy donors. In the PCR, 60 Vbeta and 13 Jbeta primers were used. Clones were sequenced by immunoSEQ multiplex PCR, and TCRdb holds only the in-frame ones, with some missing. Of 200,000 to 300,000 clones listed, about 86% are singletons. The sequenced sample consisted of PBMCs. Receptor source: a woman aged 55 to 70 in good health and CMV-seropositive.

The CDR3 DNA is TGCGCCAGCAGCTTGGCTGTCCCCTTGGAGCAGTACTTC. It translates to CASSLAVPLEQYF. The chain combines TRBV5-1 with TRBJ2-7; D unresolved. Trimming left V 0 bases short and J 7 bases short, with 11 bases between. This CDR3 is built from 13 residues. CDR1 and CDR2 (germline): SGHRS, YFSETQ.

This clone was counted a few times. CDR3 loop: CASEAGSGQPQHF. The CDR3 DNA is TGTGCCAGTGAGGCGGGCTCGGGTCAGCCCCAGCATTTT. This sequence joins TRBV19 and TRBJ1-5; the D is unclear. CDR1 is LNHDA, CDR2 SQIVND, per germline (reference sequence). This CDR3 spans 13 amino acids. V was pared by 8 bases and J by 6 bases, with 14 bases between.

This chain connects TRBV5-4 to TRBJ2-1; 12 nucleotides match TRBD2. This CDR3 contains 15 residues. The ends lost 5 bases at V and 5 bases at J; junction bases unmatched: 5. Germline lookup yields CDR1 SGHNT and CDR2 YYREEE (reference sequence). CDR3 residues: CASRPTSGSDNEQFF. In DNA, the CDR3 is TGTGCCAGCAGACCGACTAGCGGGAGTGACAATGAGCAGTTCTTC.